This entry is about one T cell receptor (beta chain). Its target is unknown. Repertoires were generated with immunoSEQ multiplex PCR, while TCRdb's copy carries only in-frame clones and drops some. This sample has more than 90,000 clones, with roughly 81% found just once. This entry comes from a study of PD-1 blockade in classical Hodgkin lymphoma. The study's findings and limits: Prior to therapy, complete responders displayed diversity much like that of newly diagnosed patients. Whereas CD4+ TCR diversity had risen significantly by C4D1, CD8+ TCR diversity had not. Excluded were patients who started nivolumab under 1 year after ASCT, a group that had lower diversity.

There was relapse after autologous stem cell transplantation in every patient, and there was variation in brentuximab vedotin exposure. The patients, who had relapsed/refractory classical Hodgkin lymphoma, achieved best responses of complete response, partial response or progressive disease. The CDR3 spans 15 residues. V gave up 4 bases and J gave up 4 bases, with 12 bases separating them. Germline loops: CDR1 SGHDT, CDR2 YYEEEE. The clonotype comes from a human donor with classical Hodgkin lymphoma. The rearrangement joins TRBV5-6 to TRBJ2-6; the D gene is possibly TRBD1 (6 bases). The sequenced sample was peripheral blood mononuclear cells (PBMCs), obtained before the second cycle of nivolumab. As DNA, the CDR3 is TGTGCCAGCAGCCTCAGGGGTTCCGGGGCCAACGTCCTGACTTTC. Its translation is CASSLRGSGANVLTF.